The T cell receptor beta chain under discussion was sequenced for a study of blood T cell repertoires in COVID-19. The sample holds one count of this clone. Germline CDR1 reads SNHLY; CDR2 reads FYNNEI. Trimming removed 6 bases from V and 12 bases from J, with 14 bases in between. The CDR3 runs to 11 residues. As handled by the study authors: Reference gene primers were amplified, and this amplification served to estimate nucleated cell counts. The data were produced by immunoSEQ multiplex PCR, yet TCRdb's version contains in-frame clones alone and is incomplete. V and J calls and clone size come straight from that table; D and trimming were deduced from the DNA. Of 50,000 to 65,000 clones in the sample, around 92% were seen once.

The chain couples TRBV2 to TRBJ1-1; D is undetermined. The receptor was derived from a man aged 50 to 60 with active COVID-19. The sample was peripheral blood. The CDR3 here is CASSWMEGTFF. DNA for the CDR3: TGTGCCAGCAGCTGGATGGAGGGAACTTTCTTT.